The present T cell receptor beta chain was sequenced within a study of patients and donors after allogeneic stem cell transplantation. TCRdb re-called the RT-PCR reads through MiXCR, storing one row per CDR3 protein. This sample carries about a million distinct CDR3 sequences, under 20% of them seen once, and the ten largest clones take 5% to 6.5%. The CDR3 contains 15 residues. Per the germline V gene, CDR1 is MNHEY and CDR2 is SMNVEV (reference sequence). Deletions cut 6 bases from V and 0 bases from J, with 9 bases between. In this sample, this clonotype turned up a few times. The TCR sequence derives from a human donor who was either an allogeneic HSCT recipient or a stem cell or donor lymphocyte infusion donor (not recorded which). It is not recorded whose cells these are; they may come from a transplant donor. The J gene is TRBJ2-6, the V gene TRBV27; D not certain. Sequenced input: blood, either unsorted or a sorted T cell fraction (not recorded which). The CDR3 reads CASSRHDSGANVLTF. The CDR3 nucleotides read TGTGCCAGCAGCCGACACGACTCTGGGGCCAACGTCCTGACTTTC.